Included here is one T cell receptor (beta chain) sequence, with context. The antigen is unknown. This entry belongs to a study of blood T cells in healthy people across ages. It was with a sample-barcoded 5' primer and a J-beta primer mix that a second PCR of about 6 to 12 cycles was run. TCRdb independently ran MiXCR on the 5' RACE reads; one entry per CDR3 protein. The table includes about 1.4 million distinct CDR3 sequences, approximately 59% detected once. Trimming took off 6 bases at V and 0 bases at J, with 15 bases between the two ends. CDR3 length: 16 residues. Looked up from germline, CDR1 is MNHNY and CDR2 is SVGAGI (reference sequence). Study-wide points: Bulk PBMC profiling left naive and antigen-experienced comparisons inconclusive.

The specimen sequenced was blood. This sequence originates from a man between 18 and 29 years old in good health. This chain uses TRBV6-6 with TRBJ2-4; D is uncertain. CDR3 bases: TGTGCCAGCAGATCCAGACTGAGCCTAGCCAAAAACATTCAGTACTTC. Its translation is CASRSRLSLAKNIQYF.